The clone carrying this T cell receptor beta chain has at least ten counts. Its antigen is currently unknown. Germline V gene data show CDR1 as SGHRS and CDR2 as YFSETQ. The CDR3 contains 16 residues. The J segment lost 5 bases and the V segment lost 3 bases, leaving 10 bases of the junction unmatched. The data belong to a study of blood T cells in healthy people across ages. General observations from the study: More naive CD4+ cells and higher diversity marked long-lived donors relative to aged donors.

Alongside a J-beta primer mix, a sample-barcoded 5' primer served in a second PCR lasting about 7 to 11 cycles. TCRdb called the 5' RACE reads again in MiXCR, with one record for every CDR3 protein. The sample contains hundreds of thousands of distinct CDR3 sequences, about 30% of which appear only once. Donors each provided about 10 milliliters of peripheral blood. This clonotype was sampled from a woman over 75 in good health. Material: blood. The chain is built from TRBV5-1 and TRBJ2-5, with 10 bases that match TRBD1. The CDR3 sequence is CASSSGDRGDRETQYF. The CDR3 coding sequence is TGCGCCAGCAGCTCGGGGGACAGGGGCGATCGGGAGACCCAGTACTTC.